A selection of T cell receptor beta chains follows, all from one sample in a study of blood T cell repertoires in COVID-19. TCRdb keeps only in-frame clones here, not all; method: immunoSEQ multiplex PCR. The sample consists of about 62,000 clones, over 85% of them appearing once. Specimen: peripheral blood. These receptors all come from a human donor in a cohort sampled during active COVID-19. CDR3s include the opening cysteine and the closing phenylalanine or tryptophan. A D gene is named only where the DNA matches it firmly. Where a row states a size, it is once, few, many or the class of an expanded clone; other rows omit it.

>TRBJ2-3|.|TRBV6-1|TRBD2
TGTGCCAGCAGTGACCTAGCGGGGGGGACCAGGGATACGCAGTATTTT
CASSDLAGGTRDTQYF
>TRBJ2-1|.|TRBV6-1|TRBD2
TGTGCCAGCAGTGAAGTAGCGGGTGCCTACAATGAGCAGTTCTTC
CASSEVAGAYNEQFF
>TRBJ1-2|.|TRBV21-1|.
TGTGCCAGCAGCAAAGGGGACTTCTTATCCTCTAACTATGGCTACACCTTC
CASSKGDFLSSNYGYTF
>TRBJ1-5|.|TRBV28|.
TGTGCCAGCCTGTGGGGGCGGTCTAGGAATCAGCCCCAGCATTTT
CASLWGRSRNQPQHF
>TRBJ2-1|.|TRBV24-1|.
TGTGCCACCAGTGAAACAGGTGCGGGAAGCAATGAGCAGTTCTTC
CATSETGAGSNEQFF
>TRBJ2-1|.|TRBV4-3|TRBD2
TGCGCCAGCAGCCGAGAGCGAGCGGGAGGCCGTTCCTACAATGAGCAGTTCTTC
CASSRERAGGRSYNEQFF
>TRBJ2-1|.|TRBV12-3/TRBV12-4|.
TGTGCCTCCACAGGGAAAAATGAGCAGTTCTTC
CASTGKNEQFF
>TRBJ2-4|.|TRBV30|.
TGTGCCTGTGCTATAGCCAAAAACATTCAGTACTTC
CACAIAKNIQYF
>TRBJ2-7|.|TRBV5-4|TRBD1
TGTGCCAGCAGCCGGGACAGCTACGAGCAGTACTTC
CASSRDSYEQYF
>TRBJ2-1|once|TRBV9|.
TGTGCCAGCAGCGTTTCTCCCCACCTCGGTGAGCAGTTCTTC
CASSVSPHLGEQFF
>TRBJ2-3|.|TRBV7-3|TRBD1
TGTGCCAGCGGCCTACAGGGGGCGCAACGAGATACGCAGTATTTT
CASGLQGAQRDTQYF
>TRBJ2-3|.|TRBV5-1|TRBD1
TGCGCCAGCAGCTTGGTAAGACAGGGAGGCACAGATACGCAGTATTTT
CASSLVRQGGTDTQYF
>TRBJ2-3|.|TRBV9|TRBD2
TGTGCCAGCAGTCGACTAGATAGCGGGAGGGCCCGTCAGCCAGATACGCAGTATTTT
CASSRLDSGRARQPDTQYF
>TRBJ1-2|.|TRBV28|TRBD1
TGTGCCAGCAGTTTCCTCCGAGGACAGGAAGCCTATGGCTACACCTTC
CASSFLRGQEAYGYTF
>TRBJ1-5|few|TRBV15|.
TGTGCCACCAGCCCGACGCATAAACTCGGGCGGGGAACCTATAGCAATCAGCCCCAGCATTTT
CATSPTHKLGRGTYSNQPQHF
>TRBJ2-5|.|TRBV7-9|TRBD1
TGTGCCAGCAGCCCAGGACAGGGGGTACGGGAGACCCAGTACTTC
CASSPGQGVRETQYF
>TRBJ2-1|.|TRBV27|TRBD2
TGTGCCAGCAGTCAAGGGACTAGCGGGGCCTACAATGAGCAGTTCTTC
CASSQGTSGAYNEQFF
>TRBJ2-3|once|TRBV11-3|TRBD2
TGTGCCAGCAGCTTAGGTTCCACTAGCGGGGGGGCGGAAACGCAGTATTTT
CASSLGSTSGGAETQYF
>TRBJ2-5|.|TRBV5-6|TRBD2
TGTGCCAGCAGCTTCAAGGTGACTAGCGGACAAGAGACCCAGTACTTC
CASSFKVTSGQETQYF
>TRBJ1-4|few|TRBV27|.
TGTGCCAGCAGTTTTTGGGGGGTGGGTGAAAAACTGTTTTTT
CASSFWGVGEKLFF
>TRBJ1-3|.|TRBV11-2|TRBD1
TGTGCCAGCAGCCTACGGACAGGGCCCAACACCATATATTTT
CASSLRTGPNTIYF
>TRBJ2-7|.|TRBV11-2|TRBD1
TGTGCCAGCAGCTTAGAGCAGGGGGTTTCCTACGAGCAGTACTTC
CASSLEQGVSYEQYF
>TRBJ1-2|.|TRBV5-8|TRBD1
TGTGCCAGCAGCTTGCCCGGACAGGAACACTATGGCTACACCTTC
CASSLPGQEHYGYTF
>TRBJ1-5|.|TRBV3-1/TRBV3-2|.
TGTGCCAGCAGCCCCCGGACAGCTACCAATCAGCCCCAGCATTTT
CASSPRTATNQPQHF
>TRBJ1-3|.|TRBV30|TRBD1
TGTGCCTGGGGCGCCTCCGGGACAGGGGTTCGCTCTGGAAACACCATATATTTT
CAWGASGTGVRSGNTIYF
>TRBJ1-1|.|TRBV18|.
TGTGCCAGCTCGCCCACTAGGACGGGGATGAACACTGAAGCTTTCTTT
CASSPTRTGMNTEAFF
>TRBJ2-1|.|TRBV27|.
TGTGCCAGTAAAGACAGCAGCTCCTACAATGAGCAGTTCTTC
CASKDSSSYNEQFF
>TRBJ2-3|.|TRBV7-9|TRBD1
TGTGCCAGCAGCTTGGGAGAAACCGGGACAGGGAGAGATGCGCAGTATTTT
CASSLGETGTGRDAQYF
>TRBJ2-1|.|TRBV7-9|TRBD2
TGTGCCAGCAGCTCGTATCTAGCGGGAGGGCCAAATGAGCAGTTCTTC
CASSSYLAGGPNEQFF
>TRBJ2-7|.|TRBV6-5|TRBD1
TGTGCCAGCAGTAGTTCGGGACAGCCAGCCTACGAGCAGTACTTC
CASSSSGQPAYEQYF
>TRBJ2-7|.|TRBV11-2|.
TGTGCCAGCACCCCGACTACTCCATCAAGAGGGGAGCAGTACTTC
CASTPTTPSRGEQYF
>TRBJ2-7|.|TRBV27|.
TGTGCCAGCAGTTTGGGGGGGTGGACAGGGAACGGCGAGCAGTACTTC
CASSLGGWTGNGEQYF
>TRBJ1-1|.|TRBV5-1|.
TGCGCCAGCAGCTTTGGCCGGGAGGGAGGCACTGAAGCTTTCTTT
CASSFGREGGTEAFF
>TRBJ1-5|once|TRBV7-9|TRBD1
TGTGCCAGTTCGAAAACAGGGGATGGGCAGCCCCAGCATTTT
CASSKTGDGQPQHF
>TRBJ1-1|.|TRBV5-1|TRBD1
TGCGCCAGCAGCTTTGACAGGGGGAGCACTGAAGCTTTCTTT
CASSFDRGSTEAFF
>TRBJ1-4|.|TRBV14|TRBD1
TGTGCCAGCAGCCAAGATTTGGGACAGGGGAATGAAAAACTGTTTTTT
CASSQDLGQGNEKLFF
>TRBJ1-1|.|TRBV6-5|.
TGTGCCAGCAGCCCCGTGGTAGGGGGTACTGAAGCTTTCTTT
CASSPVVGGTEAFF
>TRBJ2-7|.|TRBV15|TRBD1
TGTGCCACCAGCAAAGGGACAGCCTACGAGCAGTACTTC
CATSKGTAYEQYF
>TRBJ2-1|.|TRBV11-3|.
TGTGCCAGCAGCCCCGAAGGAGGGGGCTATGAGCAGTTCTTC
CASSPEGGGYEQFF
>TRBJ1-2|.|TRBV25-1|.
TGTGCCAGCAGTCTAGATGGGAGGGAGGATGGCTACACCTTC
CASSLDGREDGYTF
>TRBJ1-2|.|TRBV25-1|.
TGTGCCAGCAGCCAGGGCTATGGCTACACCTTC
CASSQGYGYTF
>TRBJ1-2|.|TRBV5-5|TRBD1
TGTGCCAGCAGCTTGCCGGGACAGGGGCACTATGGCTACACCTTC
CASSLPGQGHYGYTF
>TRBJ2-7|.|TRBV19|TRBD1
TGTGCCAGTAGCGTCGGACAGGGGGGAGACGAGCAGTACTTC
CASSVGQGGDEQYF
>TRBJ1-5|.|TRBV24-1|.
TGTGCCACCAGTGACTCGGACAGTATTTTTAGCAATCAGCCCCAGCATTTT
CATSDSDSIFSNQPQHF
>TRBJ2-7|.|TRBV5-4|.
TGTGCCAGCAGCGATAGCGGTAGGGGGCCCTACGAGCAGTACTTC
CASSDSGRGPYEQYF
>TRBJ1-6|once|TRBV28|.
TGTGCCAGCAGCGGTCCGAACCCTGAGGATTCACCCCTCCACTTT
CASSGPNPEDSPLHF
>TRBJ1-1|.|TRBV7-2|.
TGTGCCAGCAGCTTAGCCTTCATCAGGCAGGCTCGAGCTGAAGCTTTCTTT
CASSLAFIRQARAEAFF
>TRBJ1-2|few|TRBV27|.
TGTGCCCCCCGGGGGGTTAACTATGGCTACACCTTC
CAPRGVNYGYTF
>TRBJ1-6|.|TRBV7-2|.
TGTGCCAGCAGTTACACCGGGACTCCAAATTCACCCCTCCACTTT
CASSYTGTPNSPLHF
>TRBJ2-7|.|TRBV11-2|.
TGTGCCAGCAGCTTAGATGCCAGCGGATCCTACGAGCAGTACTTC
CASSLDASGSYEQYF
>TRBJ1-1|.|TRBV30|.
TGTGCCTGGACTATCAGGGTTACGGACACTGAAGCTTTCTTT
CAWTIRVTDTEAFF
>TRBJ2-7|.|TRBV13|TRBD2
TGTGCCAGCAGCTTAGGTGGCGGGGGAGCCTACGAGCAGTACTTC
CASSLGGGGAYEQYF
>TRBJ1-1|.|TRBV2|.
TGTGCCAGGGGCTCTGAAGCTTTCTTT
CARGSEAFF